A selection of T cell receptor beta chains follows, all from one sample in a study of naive and memory T cell subsets. TCRdb analysed the UMI-ligation and nested PCR reads with MiXCR anew, one entry per CDR3 protein. The sample has over 130,000 distinct CDR3 sequences; approximately 20% are singletons. Specimen: naive CD8+ T cells from blood. Source of these receptors: a human donor in good health. The CDR3 runs from the conserved cysteine through the conserved F or W. The order of the fields is CDR3 protein, J gene, D gene, V gene. D genes are given only for firm matches.

CASRQRVWETQYF,TRBJ2-5,-,TRBV6-2/TRBV6-3
CASTPGPSKEQYF,TRBJ2-7,-,TRBV12-3/TRBV12-4
CASSPGLAGVLDTQYF,TRBJ2-3,TRBD2,TRBV28
CASSARDRDSTDTQYF,TRBJ2-3,TRBD1,TRBV11-2
CATSRDWSSGRAGGQFF,TRBJ2-1,TRBD2,TRBV15
CSVEDSSGSTFMNNEQFF,TRBJ2-1,TRBD2,TRBV29-1
CASSQDNSGFGSYEQYF,TRBJ2-7,-,TRBV4-2
CASNSITSGSTNEQFF,TRBJ2-1,TRBD2,TRBV6-5
CASSPWDRGSTGELFF,TRBJ2-2,TRBD1,TRBV7-8
CASSVVGTANTEAFF,TRBJ1-1,TRBD1,TRBV9
CASSLGTPNEQFF,TRBJ2-1,-,TRBV5-1
CASSQLDDYEQYF,TRBJ2-7,-,TRBV4-1
CASSLIRDHLEINTGELFF,TRBJ2-2,-,TRBV12-3/TRBV12-4
CASKPGGFHEQYF,TRBJ2-7,TRBD2,TRBV27
CSVVGQASSYEQYF,TRBJ2-7,-,TRBV29-1
CASSLRGQLSSYEQYF,TRBJ2-7,-,TRBV5-1
CASSQVFADTQYF,TRBJ2-3,-,TRBV4-1
CASSPRGGAPHEQFF,TRBJ2-1,TRBD2,TRBV7-9
CASSSPRGIVNEQFF,TRBJ2-1,-,TRBV28
CASSFRLAAYEQYF,TRBJ2-7,TRBD2,TRBV28
CASSSTGGWTEAFF,TRBJ1-1,TRBD1,TRBV28
CSARDGARGVEQYF,TRBJ2-7,TRBD2,TRBV20-1
CASSLAGLDTYNEQFF,TRBJ2-1,TRBD2,TRBV5-6
CASSYSTGANVLTF,TRBJ2-6,-,TRBV6-5
CSVEGVEGVASSYNEQFF,TRBJ2-1,-,TRBV29-1
CSVEQNTEAFF,TRBJ1-1,-,TRBV29-1
CASSRTMWGGELFF,TRBJ2-2,-,TRBV28
CAWSVLWSTEAFF,TRBJ1-1,-,TRBV30
CASSYDGTAYNEQFF,TRBJ2-1,TRBD1,TRBV6-5
CASRHINEQFF,TRBJ2-1,-,TRBV5-1
CASSWGGGTEAFF,TRBJ1-1,-,TRBV27
CATSAAGDNTDTQYF,TRBJ2-3,TRBD2,TRBV24-1
CASSFGPSQPQHF,TRBJ1-5,-,TRBV27